The 16 T cell receptor beta chains in this list originate from one sample, sequenced in a study of T cell responses to AZD1222 COVID-19 vaccine. The method was immunoSEQ multiplex PCR; TCRdb's version includes in-frame clones alone and lacks a portion of them. The repertoire has 120,000 to 150,000 clones, 92% of them found once; the top ten carry about 3.2%. Sequenced material: peripheral blood, taken on day 0 of AZD1222 vaccination. These TCRs come from an adult in good health.

The rearrangement links TRBV3-1 (or the pseudogene TRBV3-2) to TRBJ1-1, with D possibly TRBD1 on 5 matching bases. This CDR3 is 14 amino acids long. Per germline, CDR1 LGHDT and CDR2 YNNKEL (reference sequence). V lost 4 bases and J 1 base, leaving 10 bases between the germline ends. CDR3 coding DNA: TGTGCCAGCAGCCCGGTGGGGGGGAACACTGAAGCTTTCTTT. Encoded protein: CASSPVGGNTEAFF.

The J gene is TRBJ1-5, the V gene TRBV30; no definite D call. The CDR3 consists of 15 residues. Trimming cost V 0 bases and J 6 bases, with 15 bases left between them. The V gene's germline CDR1 is GTSNPN and CDR2 SVGIG (reference sequence). CDR3 coding DNA: TGTGCCTGGAGTGTACTTGGAGAGGGCAGTCAGCCCCAGCATTTT. Translating gives CAWSVLGEGSQPQHF.

The chain joins TRBV11-3 to TRBJ2-7, with TRBD1 matching over 10 bases. After removal of 5 bases from V and 3 bases from J, the junction contained 7 bases not matched to a gene. The CDR3 is made up of 15 amino acids. Per germline, CDR1 SGHNT and CDR2 YENEEA. CDR3 DNA sequence: TGTGCCAGCAGCCTCCGGACAGGGGGAAACTACGAGCAGTACTTC. This translates into CASSLRTGGNYEQYF.

This rearrangement joins TRBV6-5 to TRBJ2-2, with TRBD1 identical over 8 bases. CDR1 is MNHEY and CDR2 is SVGAGI in the germline V gene. With 10 bases clipped from V and 7 bases from J, the junction kept 11 bases outside the gene matches. The CDR3 consists of 14 residues. This chain's CDR3 is CATERDRGLGELFF. CDR3 coding DNA: TGTGCCACGGAACGAGACAGGGGCCTCGGGGAGCTGTTTTTT.

This rearrangement joins TRBV3-1 (or the pseudogene TRBV3-2) to TRBJ2-3; the match to TRBD2 covers 12 bases. The CDR3 covers 16 residues. V lost 4 bases to trimming and J lost 2 bases; unmatched junction nucleotides: 4. Germline V gene data show CDR1 as LGHDT and CDR2 as YNNKEL (reference sequence). DNA for the CDR3: TGTGCCAGCAGCCGCCGACTAGCGGGAGACACAGATACGCAGTATTTT. Amino acid sequence: CASSRRLAGDTDTQYF.

The rearrangement uses TRBV5-8 and TRBJ1-2; D is unresolved. CDR1 is SGHTS, CDR2 YDEGEE, per germline. CDR3 length: 15 residues. Trimming stripped 3 bases from V and 6 bases from J, with 18 bases between. The CDR3 sequence is CASSWDTWELNGYTF. CDR3 bases: TGTGCCAGCAGCTGGGATACGTGGGAGCTCAATGGCTACACCTTC.

The rearrangement uses TRBV28 and TRBJ2-3; unclear D gene. The CDR3 runs 13 residues. V lost 4 bases and J 1 base, leaving 6 bases between the germline ends. Looked up from germline, CDR1 is MDHEN and CDR2 is SYDVKM. Written as DNA, the CDR3 is TGTGCCAGCAGTTCTTACGGCACAGATACGCAGTATTTT. Protein: CASSSYGTDTQYF.

V and J are TRBV9 and TRBJ2-3; no reliable D call. The CDR3 spans 12 residues. Trimming left V 4 bases short and J 0 bases short, with 3 bases between. Germline V gene data show CDR1 as SGDLS and CDR2 as YYNGEE. The CDR3 protein is CASSSSTDTQYF. Here the CDR3 DNA reads TGTGCCAGCAGCTCTAGCACAGATACGCAGTATTTT.

The count of this clone is one. CDR3 DNA sequence: TGTGCCAGTAGTAAATCAGGAGTAAACACTGAAGCTTTCTTT. Translation: CASSKSGVNTEAFF. The V and J genes are TRBV19 and TRBJ1-1; D not resolved. The CDR3 runs 14 residues. Germline V lookup: CDR1 LNHDA, CDR2 SQIVND (reference sequence). Trimming removed 4 bases from V and 2 bases from J, with 11 bases in between.

A single count supports this clone. The chain employs TRBV9 and TRBJ1-4; D unresolved. The ends were cut back, 0 bases at V and 0 bases at J, with 6 bases in the middle. Germline values: CDR1 SGDLS, CDR2 YYNGEE. There are 15 residues in the CDR3. CDR3 amino acids: CASSVGGSTNEKLFF. Here the CDR3 DNA reads TGTGCCAGCAGCGTAGGCGGGTCAACTAATGAAAAACTGTTTTTT.

The rearrangement links TRBV14 to TRBJ1-2; D is perhaps TRBD1 (5 bases). Trimming cost V 0 bases and J 6 bases, with 17 bases left between them. The CDR3 covers 16 residues. The germline CDR1 and CDR2 sequences are SGHDN and FVKESK. Here the CDR3 DNA reads TGTGCCAGCAGCCAAGATCAATCGGGCAGGGTTGATGGCTACACCTTC. It translates to CASSQDQSGRVDGYTF.

The chain couples TRBV19 to TRBJ2-3; 12 nucleotides line up with TRBD2. CDR1 and CDR2 (germline): LNHDA, SQIVND (reference sequence). With V trimmed by 3 bases and J by 5 bases, 12 bases remained unmatched. The CDR3 runs 18 residues. The CDR3 is CASSIKPMTSGRGDTQYF. In DNA, the CDR3 is TGTGCCAGTAGTATTAAGCCAATGACTAGCGGGAGAGGAGATACGCAGTATTTT.

The chain has TRBV5-4 and TRBJ2-5, with D possibly being TRBD1 or TRBD2 (5 bases each). This CDR3 is 14 amino acids long. Germline V CDR1 and CDR2: SGHNT, YYREEE (reference sequence). V lost 4 bases and J lost 3, with 13 bases in between. DNA of the CDR3: TGTGCCAGCAGCAGGCCCGGGACCGAAGAGACCCAGTACTTC. Its protein is CASSRPGTEETQYF.

The gene calls are TRBV5-1 and TRBJ2-1; 9 bases are shared with TRBD1. Unmatched junction bases numbered 4, after V lost 0 bases and J lost 3 bases. This CDR3 has 16 residues. Per germline, CDR1 SGHRS and CDR2 YFSETQ. CDR3 protein: CASSLVEGQGYNEQFF. CDR3 coding DNA: TGCGCCAGCAGCTTGGTTGAGGGACAGGGCTACAATGAGCAGTTCTTC.

This clone occurred once. Different DNA sequences within this sample yield the same CDR3. The CDR3 protein is CASSIRQGTEAFF. The CDR3 DNA sequence: TGTGCCAGTAGTATTCGACAGGGGACCGAAGCTTTCTTT. This chain joins TRBV19 and TRBJ1-1, with 8 bases fitting TRBD1. Trimming took 3 bases from V and 8 from J; bases not matched to a gene: 5. CDR3 size: 13 residues. Germline assignment: CDR1 LNHDA and CDR2 SQIVND (reference sequence).

In its sample, this clone was seen once. The chain employs TRBV30 and TRBJ1-2; a weak D match, TRBD1 (5 bases). V was shortened by 4 bases and J by 8 bases, with 14 bases between the two germline ends. This CDR3 spans 12 amino acids. Germline values: CDR1 GTSNPN, CDR2 SVGIG (reference sequence). The CDR3 protein is CAWTASGVGYTF. In nucleotides, the CDR3 is TGTGCCTGGACCGCCTCGGGGGTCGGCTACACCTTC.